Below, one T cell receptor beta chain is given with its context. The antigen remains undetermined. Cells sorted as Tregs were CD4+, CD25+ and CD127-/low. The junction had 5 bases not matched to a gene; V was cut back by 5 bases and J by 0 bases. Germline V gene data show CDR1 as SEHNR and CDR2 as FQNEAQ (reference sequence). The CDR3 loop spans 16 amino acids. Study-level results: Tumor Treg TCRs overlapped most with tumor naive CD4+ cells.

TCRdb independently ran MiXCR on the 5' RACE reads; one entry per CDR3 protein. The repertoire holds around 55,000 distinct CDR3 sequences, with around 21% as singletons. This clonotype originated in a female donor with breast cancer. The specimen sequenced was tumor-infiltrating Tregs sorted from the breast tumor. This chain joins TRBV7-9 and TRBJ2-2, with TRBD1 identical over 8 bases. This chain's CDR3 is CASSKGTGTNTGELFF. The CDR3 region has the DNA TGTGCCAGCAGCAAGGGGACAGGCACGAACACCGGGGAGCTGTTTTTT.